The 5 T cell receptor beta chains in this list originate from one sample, sequenced in a study of tumor and adjacent non-tumor tissue in lung cancer. Three rounds of nested PCR, following a modified ARM-PCR protocol, produced the TCRbeta library. TCRdb itself ran the multiplex PCR reads through MiXCR, one entry per CDR3 protein. This table has 90,000 to 100,000 distinct CDR3 sequences, about 80% appearing once. No cell sorting was done before RNA was extracted from the tissue. This non-tumor lung sample came from over 3 cm beyond the tumor edge. Material for sequencing was distant non-tumor lung tissue. These receptors were obtained from a man in his sixties with small cell lung cancer.

In the case of this clonotype: A much more abundant neighbour one base away suggests this may be a read error. This chain joins TRBV7-9 and TRBJ1-5; D not certain. V lost 4 bases and J lost 7, with 17 bases in between. The CDR3 spans 15 residues. CDR1 and CDR2 from the germline V gene are SEHNR and FQNEAQ (reference sequence). CDR3 nucleotides: TGTGCCAGCAGCTCCGGGATGGAACTCGCGCAGCCCCAGCATTTT. It is translated as CASSSGMELAQPQHF. Variable domain in full (rest from reference TRBV7-9 and TRBJ1-5): DTGVSQNPRHKITKRGQNVTFRCDPISEHNRLYWYRQTLGQGPEFLTYFQNEAQLEKSRLLSDRFSAERPKGSFSTLEIQRTEQGDSAMYLCASSSGMELAQPQHFGDGTRLSIL.

The chain has TRBV12-3 or TRBV12-4 and TRBJ2-1, with D perhaps TRBD2 (5 bases). The CDR3 loop spans 15 amino acids. Trimming removed 4 bases from V and 2 bases from J, with 12 bases in between. The CDR3 sequence: CASSSISETYNEQFF. In nucleotides, the CDR3 is TGTGCCAGCAGTTCTATTAGCGAGACCTACAATGAGCAGTTCTTC.

This clonotype has just one count. The chain joins TRBV24-1 to TRBJ1-5; D gene unclear. Per the germline V gene, CDR1 is KGHDR and CDR2 is SFDVKD. CDR3 size: 16 residues. V was pared by 4 bases and J by 1 base, with 13 bases between. For the CDR3, the DNA is TGTGCCACCAGTGAGCCCTGGATACCGAGCAATCAGCCCCAGCATTTT. It translates to CATSEPWIPSNQPQHF.

The rearrangement links TRBV12-3 or TRBV12-4 to TRBJ2-5; D unclear. V lost 5 bases and J lost 1, with 8 bases in between. The CDR3 covers 13 residues. CDR3 DNA: TGTGCCAGCAGTACCCCTTCCCAAGAGACCCAGTACTTC. This sequence encodes CASSTPSQETQYF.

The chain uses TRBV6-6 and TRBJ1-1, with TRBD1 as a possible D gene (6 bases). This CDR3 region has 15 residues. Deletions cut 3 bases from V and 9 bases from J, with 20 bases between. Per germline, CDR1 MNHNY and CDR2 SVGAGI (reference sequence). In DNA, the CDR3 is TGTGCCAGCAGTTATCATACAGGGAAGGTACCTAAAGCTTTCTTT. It translates to CASSYHTGKVPKAFF.